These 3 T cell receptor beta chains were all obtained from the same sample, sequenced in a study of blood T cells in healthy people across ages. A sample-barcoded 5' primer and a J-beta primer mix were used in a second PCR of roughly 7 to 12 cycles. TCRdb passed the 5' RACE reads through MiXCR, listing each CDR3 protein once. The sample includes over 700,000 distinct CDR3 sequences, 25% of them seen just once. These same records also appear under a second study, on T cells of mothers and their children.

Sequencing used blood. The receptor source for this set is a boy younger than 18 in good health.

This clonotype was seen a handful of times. This CDR3 reads CASSEWTSGSYEQYF. The DNA for the CDR3 is TGTGCCAGCAGTGAATGGACTAGCGGGTCCTACGAGCAGTACTTC. The rearrangement uses TRBV6-1 and TRBJ2-7; 11 nucleotides match TRBD2. The CDR3 is 15 residues long. Germline V gene lookup returns CDR1 MNHNS and CDR2 SASEGT. Trimming cost V 2 bases and J 1 base; bases outside gene matches: 1.

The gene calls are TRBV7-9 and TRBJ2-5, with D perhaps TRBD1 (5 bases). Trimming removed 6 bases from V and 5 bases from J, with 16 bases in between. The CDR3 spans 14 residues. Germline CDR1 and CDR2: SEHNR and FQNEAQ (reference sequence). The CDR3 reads CASSKGDSRETQYF. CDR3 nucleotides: TGTGCCAGCAGTAAAGGGGATAGCAGGGAGACCCAGTACTTC.

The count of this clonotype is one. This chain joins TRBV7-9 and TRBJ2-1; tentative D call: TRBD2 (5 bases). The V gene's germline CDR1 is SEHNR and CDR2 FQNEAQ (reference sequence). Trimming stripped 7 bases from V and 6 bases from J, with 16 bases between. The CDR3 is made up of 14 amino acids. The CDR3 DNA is TGTGCCAGCACTAGCTATTCCCTTATCAATGAGCAGTTCTTC. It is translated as CASTSYSLINEQFF. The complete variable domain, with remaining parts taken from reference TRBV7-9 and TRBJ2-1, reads DTGVSQNPRHKITKRGQNVTFRCDPISEHNRLYWYRQTLGQGPEFLTYFQNEAQLEKSRLLSDRFSAERPKGSFSTLEIQRTEQGDSAMYLCASTSYSLINEQFFGPGTRLTVL.